Given below is one T cell receptor beta chain in context. The antigen remains unidentified. MiXCR, applied by TCRdb to the 5' RACE reads, yields one record per CDR3 protein. Among 250,000 to 350,000 distinct CDR3 sequences listed, around a sixth were seen once. The sample belongs to a study of T-cell memory formation after mild COVID-19. Turning to the study itself: Largely, the TCR clusters proved donor specific.

Findings and limits, study-wide: Contracting clones, day 15 to 85, had balanced CD4/CD8, and later expanders favored CD4+. Mainly in CM and EM were contracting CD4+ clones; CD8+ were in EMRA.

Germline values: CDR1 KGHSH, CDR2 LQKENI. The V gene lost 2 bases and the J gene lost 2 bases, with 16 bases spanning the gap. CDR3 length equals 16 residues. This chain joins TRBV18 and TRBJ2-7; no clear D. Sequencing used PBMCs or a T cell subset sorted from them (not recorded which). This TCR was recovered from a man aged 18 to 30 who had mild COVID-19 (a few samples of this study predate the infection). Cell type and time point are not known. In DNA, the CDR3 is TGTGCCAGCTCACCAGCATCGGGTCAAGGGACCTACGAGCAGTACTTC. Translated: CASSPASGQGTYEQYF.